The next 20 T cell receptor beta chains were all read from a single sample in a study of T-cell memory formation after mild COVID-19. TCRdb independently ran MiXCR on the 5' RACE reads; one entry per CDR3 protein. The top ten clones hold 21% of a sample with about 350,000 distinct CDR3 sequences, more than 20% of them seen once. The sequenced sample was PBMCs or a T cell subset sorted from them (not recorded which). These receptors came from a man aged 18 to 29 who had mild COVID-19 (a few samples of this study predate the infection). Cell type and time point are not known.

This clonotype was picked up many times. The CDR3 loop is CASSLDVTGELFF. CDR3 in DNA: TGCGCCAGCAGCTTGGATGTCACCGGGGAGCTGTTTTTT. The chain combines TRBV5-1 with TRBJ2-2, with D uncertain. Per germline, CDR1 SGHRS and CDR2 YFSETQ. The CDR3 has 13 amino acids. V was clipped by 0 bases and J by 4 bases, with 4 bases between them.

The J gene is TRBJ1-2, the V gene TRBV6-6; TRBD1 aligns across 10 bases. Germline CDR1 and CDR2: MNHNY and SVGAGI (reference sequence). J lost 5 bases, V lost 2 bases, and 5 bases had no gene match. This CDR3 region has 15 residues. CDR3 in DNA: TGTGCCAGCAGTTACATGACAGGGGGCGGTTATGGCTACACCTTC. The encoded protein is CASSYMTGGGYGYTF.

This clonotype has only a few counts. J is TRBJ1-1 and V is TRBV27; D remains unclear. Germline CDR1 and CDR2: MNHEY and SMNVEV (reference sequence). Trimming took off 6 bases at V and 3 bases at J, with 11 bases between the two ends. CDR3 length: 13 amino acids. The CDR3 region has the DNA TGTGCCAGCAGCTCTCAGGCGGACACTGAAGCTTTCTTT. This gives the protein CASSSQADTEAFF.

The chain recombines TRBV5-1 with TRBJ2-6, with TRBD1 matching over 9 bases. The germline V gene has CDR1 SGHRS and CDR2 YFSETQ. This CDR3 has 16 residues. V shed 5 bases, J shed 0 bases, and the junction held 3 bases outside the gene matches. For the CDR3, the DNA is TGCGCCAGCAGGGAGACAGGGGGCTCTGGGGCCAACGTCCTGACTTTC. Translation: CASRETGGSGANVLTF.

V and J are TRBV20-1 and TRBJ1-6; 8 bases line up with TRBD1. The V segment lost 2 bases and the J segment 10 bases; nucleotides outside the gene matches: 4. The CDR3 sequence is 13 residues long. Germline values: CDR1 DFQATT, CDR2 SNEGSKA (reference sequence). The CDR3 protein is CSARKDRESPLHF. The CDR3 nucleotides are TGCAGTGCTAGAAAGGACAGGGAATCACCCCTCCACTTT.

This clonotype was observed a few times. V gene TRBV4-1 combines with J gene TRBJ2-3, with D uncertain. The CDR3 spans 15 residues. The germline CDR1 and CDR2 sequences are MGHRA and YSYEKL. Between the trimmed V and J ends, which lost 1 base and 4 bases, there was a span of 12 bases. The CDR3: CASSQVGSRADTQYF. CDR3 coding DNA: TGCGCCAGCAGCCAAGTGGGCAGTCGGGCAGATACGCAGTATTTT.

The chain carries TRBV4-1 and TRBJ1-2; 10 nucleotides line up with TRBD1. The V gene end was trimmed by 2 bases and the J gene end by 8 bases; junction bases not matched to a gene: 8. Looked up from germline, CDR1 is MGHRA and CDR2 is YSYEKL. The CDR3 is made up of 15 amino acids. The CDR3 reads CASSQYPGQGTGYTF. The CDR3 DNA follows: TGCGCCAGCAGCCAATACCCGGGACAGGGGACCGGCTACACCTTC.

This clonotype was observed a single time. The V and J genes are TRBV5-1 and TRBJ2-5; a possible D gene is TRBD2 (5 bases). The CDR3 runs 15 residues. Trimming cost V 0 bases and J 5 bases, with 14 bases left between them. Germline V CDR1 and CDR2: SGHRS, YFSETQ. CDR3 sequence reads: CASSLDVEGRETQYF. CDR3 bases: TGCGCCAGCAGCTTGGACGTCGAGGGTAGGGAGACCCAGTACTTC.

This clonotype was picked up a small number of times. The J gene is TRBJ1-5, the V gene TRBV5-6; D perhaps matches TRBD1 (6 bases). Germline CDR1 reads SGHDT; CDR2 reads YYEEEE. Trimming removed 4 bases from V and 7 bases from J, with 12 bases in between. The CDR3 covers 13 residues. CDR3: CASSQGFGQPQHF. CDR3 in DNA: TGTGCCAGCAGCCAGGGGTTCGGCCAGCCCCAGCATTTT.

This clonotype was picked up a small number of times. CDR3 coding DNA: TGTGCCAGCAGCACACCCGCGGGACTAGCGGGGGGGAGGTCTAGCACAGATACGCAGTATTTT. Translation gives CASSTPAGLAGGRSSTDTQYF. The chain uses TRBV9 and TRBJ2-3, with 16 bases fitting TRBD2. The CDR3 has 21 amino acids. The V and J ends lost 4 bases and 0 bases, in that order; junction bases with no gene match: 14. Germline V gene data show CDR1 as SGDLS and CDR2 as YYNGEE.

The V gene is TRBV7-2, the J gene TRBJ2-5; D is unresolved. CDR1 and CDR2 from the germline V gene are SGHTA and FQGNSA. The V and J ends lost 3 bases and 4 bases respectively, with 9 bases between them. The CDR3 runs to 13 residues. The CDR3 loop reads CASSFSPPETQYF. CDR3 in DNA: TGTGCCAGCAGCTTTAGCCCTCCAGAGACCCAGTACTTC.

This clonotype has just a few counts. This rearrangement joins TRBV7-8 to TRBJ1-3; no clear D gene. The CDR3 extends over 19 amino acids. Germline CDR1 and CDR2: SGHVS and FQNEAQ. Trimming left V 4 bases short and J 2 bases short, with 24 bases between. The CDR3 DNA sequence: TGTGCCAGCAGCTACGGGCCGAAAGAGTCAGTAGGGCCTGGAAACACCATATATTTT. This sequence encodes CASSYGPKESVGPGNTIYF.

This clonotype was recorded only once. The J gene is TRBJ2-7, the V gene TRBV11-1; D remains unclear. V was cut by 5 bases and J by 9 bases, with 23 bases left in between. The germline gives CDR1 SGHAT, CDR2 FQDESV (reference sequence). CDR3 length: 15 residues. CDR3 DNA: TGTGCCAGCAGCCAAGGACCCGACATGCCTTGGGGGCAGTACTTC. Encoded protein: CASSQGPDMPWGQYF.

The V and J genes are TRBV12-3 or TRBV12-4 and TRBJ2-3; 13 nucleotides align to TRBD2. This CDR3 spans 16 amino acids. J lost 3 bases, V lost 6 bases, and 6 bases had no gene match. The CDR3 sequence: CASRGLAGVGTDTQYF. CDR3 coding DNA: TGTGCCAGCAGAGGACTAGCGGGGGTTGGAACAGATACGCAGTATTTT.

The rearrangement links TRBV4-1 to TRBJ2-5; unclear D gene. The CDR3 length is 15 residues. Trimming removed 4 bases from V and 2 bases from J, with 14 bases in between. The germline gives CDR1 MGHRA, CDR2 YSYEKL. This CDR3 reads CASSPRWLNQETQYF. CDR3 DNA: TGCGCCAGCAGCCCTCGATGGCTCAATCAAGAGACCCAGTACTTC.

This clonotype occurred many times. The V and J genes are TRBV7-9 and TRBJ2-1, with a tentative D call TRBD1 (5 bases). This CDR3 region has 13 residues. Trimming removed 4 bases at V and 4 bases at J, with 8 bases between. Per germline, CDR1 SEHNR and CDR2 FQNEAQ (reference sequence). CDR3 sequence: CASSSTEYNEQFF. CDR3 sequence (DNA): TGTGCCAGCAGCTCGACAGAGTACAATGAGCAGTTCTTC.

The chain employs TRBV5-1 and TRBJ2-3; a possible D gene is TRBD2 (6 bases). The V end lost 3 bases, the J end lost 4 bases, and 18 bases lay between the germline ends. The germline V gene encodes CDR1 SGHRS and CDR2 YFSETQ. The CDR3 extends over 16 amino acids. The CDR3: CASSSFGGADADTQYF. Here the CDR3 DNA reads TGCGCCAGCAGCTCGTTTGGAGGGGCCGATGCAGATACGCAGTATTTT. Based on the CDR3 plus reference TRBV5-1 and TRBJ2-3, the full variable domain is KAGVTQTPRYLIKTRGQQVTLSCSPISGHRSVSWYQQTPGQGLQFLFEYFSETQRNKGNFPGRFSGRQFSNSRSEMNVSTLELGDSALYLCASSSFGGADADTQYFGPGTRLTVL.

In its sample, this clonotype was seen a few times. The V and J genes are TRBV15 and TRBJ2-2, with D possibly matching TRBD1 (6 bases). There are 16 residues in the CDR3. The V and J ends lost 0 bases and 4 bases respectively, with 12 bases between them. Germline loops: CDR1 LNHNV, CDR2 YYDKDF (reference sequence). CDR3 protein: CATSRDRLDSTGELFF. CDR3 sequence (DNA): TGTGCCACCAGCAGAGATCGTTTGGACAGCACCGGGGAGCTGTTTTTT. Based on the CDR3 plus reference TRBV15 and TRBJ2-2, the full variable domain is DAMVIQNPRYQVTQFGKPVTLSCSQTLNHNVMYWYQQKSSQAPKLLFHYYDKDFNNEADTPDNFQSRRPNTSFCFLDIRSPGLGDTAMYLCATSRDRLDSTGELFFGEGSRLTVL.

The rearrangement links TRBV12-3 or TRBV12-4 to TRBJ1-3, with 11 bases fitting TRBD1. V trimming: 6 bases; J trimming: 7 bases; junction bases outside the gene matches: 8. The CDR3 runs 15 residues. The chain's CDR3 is CASRTGTGGINTIYF. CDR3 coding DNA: TGTGCCAGCAGGACCGGGACAGGGGGTATTAACACCATATATTTT.

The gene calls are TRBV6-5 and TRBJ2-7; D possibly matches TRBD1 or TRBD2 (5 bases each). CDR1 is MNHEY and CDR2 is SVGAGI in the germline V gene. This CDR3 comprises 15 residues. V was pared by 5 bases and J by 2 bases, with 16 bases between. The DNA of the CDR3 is TGTGCCAGCAGTGACGGGACGCCACTTACCTACGAGCAGTACTTC. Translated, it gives CASSDGTPLTYEQYF.